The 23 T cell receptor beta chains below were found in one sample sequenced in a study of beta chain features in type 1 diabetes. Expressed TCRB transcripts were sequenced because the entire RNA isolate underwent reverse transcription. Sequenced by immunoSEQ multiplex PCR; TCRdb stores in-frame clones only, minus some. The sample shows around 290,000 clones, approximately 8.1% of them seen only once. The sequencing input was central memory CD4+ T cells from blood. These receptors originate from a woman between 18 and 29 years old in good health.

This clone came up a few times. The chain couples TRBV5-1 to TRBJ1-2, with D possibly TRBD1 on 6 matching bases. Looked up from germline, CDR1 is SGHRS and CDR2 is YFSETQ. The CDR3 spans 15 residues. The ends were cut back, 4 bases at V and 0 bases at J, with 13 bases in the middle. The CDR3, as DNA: TGCGCCAGCAGCCTGGACAGTCAAGCTAACTATGGCTACACCTTC. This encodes CASSLDSQANYGYTF.

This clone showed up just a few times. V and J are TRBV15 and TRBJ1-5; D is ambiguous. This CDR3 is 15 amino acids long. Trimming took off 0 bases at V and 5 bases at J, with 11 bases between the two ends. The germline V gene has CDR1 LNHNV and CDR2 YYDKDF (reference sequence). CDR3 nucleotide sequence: TGTGCCACCAGCAGAGATCTTTACGGAGATCAGCCCCAGCATTTT. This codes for CATSRDLYGDQPQHF.

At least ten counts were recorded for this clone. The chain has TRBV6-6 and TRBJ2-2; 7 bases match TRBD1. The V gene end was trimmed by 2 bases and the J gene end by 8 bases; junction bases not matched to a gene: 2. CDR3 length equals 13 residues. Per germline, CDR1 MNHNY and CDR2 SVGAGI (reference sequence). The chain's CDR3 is CASSYTQGGELFF. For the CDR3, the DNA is TGTGCCAGCAGTTACACACAGGGGGGGGAGCTGTTTTTT.

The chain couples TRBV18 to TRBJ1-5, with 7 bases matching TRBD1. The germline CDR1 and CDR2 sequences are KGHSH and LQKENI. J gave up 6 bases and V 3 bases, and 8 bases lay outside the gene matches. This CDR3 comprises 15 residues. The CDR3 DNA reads TGTGCCAGCTCACCTCTAGCCCAGGGGGGTCAGCCCCAGCATTTT. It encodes CASSPLAQGGQPQHF. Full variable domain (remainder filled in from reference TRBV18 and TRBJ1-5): NAGVMQNPRHLVRRRGQEARLRCSPMKGHSHVYWYRQLPEEGLKFMVYLQKENIIDESGMPKERFSAEFPKEGPSILRIQQVVRGDSAAYFCASSPLAQGGQPQHFGDGTRLSIL.

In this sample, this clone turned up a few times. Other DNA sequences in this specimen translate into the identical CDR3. CDR3 DNA: TGTGCCAGCTCACCACCGGGTGGATACGAGCAGTACGTC. It encodes CASSPPGGYEQYV. The chain combines TRBV18 with TRBJ2-7; D uncertain. Germline loops: CDR1 KGHSH, CDR2 LQKENI. This CDR3 is 13 amino acids long. Trimming stripped 0 bases from V and 4 bases from J, with 7 bases between.

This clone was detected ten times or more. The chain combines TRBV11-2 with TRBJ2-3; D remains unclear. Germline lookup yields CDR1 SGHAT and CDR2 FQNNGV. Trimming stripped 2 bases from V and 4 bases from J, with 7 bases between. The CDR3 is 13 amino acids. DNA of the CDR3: TGTGCCAGCAGCTTAAATCAACCAGATACGCAGTATTTT. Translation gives CASSLNQPDTQYF.

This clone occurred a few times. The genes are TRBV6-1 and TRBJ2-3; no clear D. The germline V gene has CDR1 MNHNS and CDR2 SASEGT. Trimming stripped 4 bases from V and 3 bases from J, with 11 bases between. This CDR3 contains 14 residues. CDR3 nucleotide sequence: TGTGCCAGCAGTGCGCGCGTAGGTACAGATACGCAGTATTTT. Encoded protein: CASSARVGTDTQYF.

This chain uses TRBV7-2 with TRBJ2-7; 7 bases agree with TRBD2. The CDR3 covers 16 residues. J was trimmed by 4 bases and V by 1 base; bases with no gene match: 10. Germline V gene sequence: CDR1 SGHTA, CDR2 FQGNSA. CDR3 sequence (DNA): TGTGCCAGCAGCTTAGGTGCGGGAGTGAGTACTTACGAGCAGTACTTC. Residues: CASSLGAGVSTYEQYF.

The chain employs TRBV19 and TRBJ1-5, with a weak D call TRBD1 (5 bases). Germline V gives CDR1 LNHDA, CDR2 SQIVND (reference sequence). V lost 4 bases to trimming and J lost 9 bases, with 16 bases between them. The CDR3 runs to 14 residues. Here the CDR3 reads CASSKGALGGPQHF. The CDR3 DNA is TGTGCCAGTAGTAAGGGTGCGCTTGGGGGGCCCCAGCATTTT. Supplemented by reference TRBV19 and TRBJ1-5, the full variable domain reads DGGITQSPKYLFRKEGQNVTLSCEQNLNHDAMYWYRQDPGQGLRLIYYSQIVNDFQKGDIAEGYSVSREKKESFPLTVTSAQKNPTAFYLCASSKGALGGPQHFGDGTRLSIL.

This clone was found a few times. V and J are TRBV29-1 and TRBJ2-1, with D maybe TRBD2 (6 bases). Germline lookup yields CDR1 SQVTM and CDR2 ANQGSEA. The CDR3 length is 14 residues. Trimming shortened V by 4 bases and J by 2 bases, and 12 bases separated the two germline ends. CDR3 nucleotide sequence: TGCAGCGTTGGCAGGGCTAGCGCCTACAATGAGCAGTTCTTC. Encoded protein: CSVGRASAYNEQFF.

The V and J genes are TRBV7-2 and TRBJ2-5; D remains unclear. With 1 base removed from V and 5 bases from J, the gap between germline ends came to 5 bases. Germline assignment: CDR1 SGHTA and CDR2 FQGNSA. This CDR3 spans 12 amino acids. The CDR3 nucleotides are TGTGCCAGCAGCTTAGGGGCGGAGACCCAGTACTTC. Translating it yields CASSLGAETQYF.

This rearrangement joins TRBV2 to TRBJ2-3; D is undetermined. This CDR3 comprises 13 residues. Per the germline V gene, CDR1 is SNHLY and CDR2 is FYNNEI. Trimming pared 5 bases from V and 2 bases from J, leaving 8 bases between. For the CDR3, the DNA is TGTGCCAGCAGTTCTGGAGTCACAGATACGCAGTATTTT. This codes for CASSSGVTDTQYF.

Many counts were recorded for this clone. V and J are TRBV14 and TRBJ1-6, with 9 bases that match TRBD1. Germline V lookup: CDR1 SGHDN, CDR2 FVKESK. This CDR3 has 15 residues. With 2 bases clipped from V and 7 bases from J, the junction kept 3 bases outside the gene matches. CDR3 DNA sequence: TGTGCCAGCAGCCAAATCGGACAGGGGAATTCACCCCTCCACTTT. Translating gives CASSQIGQGNSPLHF.

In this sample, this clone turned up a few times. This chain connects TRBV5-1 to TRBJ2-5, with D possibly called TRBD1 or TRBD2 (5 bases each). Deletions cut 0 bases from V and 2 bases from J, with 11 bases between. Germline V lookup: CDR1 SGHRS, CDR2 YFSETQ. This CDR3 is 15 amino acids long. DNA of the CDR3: TGCGCCAGCAGCTTGGTGTCAGGGAGTCAAGAGACCCAGTACTTC. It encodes CASSLVSGSQETQYF.

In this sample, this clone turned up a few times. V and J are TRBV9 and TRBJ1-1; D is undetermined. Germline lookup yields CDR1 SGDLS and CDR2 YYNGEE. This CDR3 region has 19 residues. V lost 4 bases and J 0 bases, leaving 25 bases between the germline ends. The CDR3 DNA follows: TGTGCCAGCAGCCCCAGTGGTGGTTTGGATACGAAGATGAACACTGAAGCTTTCTTT. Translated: CASSPSGGLDTKMNTEAFF.

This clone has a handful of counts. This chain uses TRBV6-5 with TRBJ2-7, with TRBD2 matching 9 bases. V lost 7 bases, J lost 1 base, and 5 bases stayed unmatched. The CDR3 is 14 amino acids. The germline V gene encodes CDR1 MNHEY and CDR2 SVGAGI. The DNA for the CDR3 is TGTGCCAGCAAGCCGGGACTAGCTTCCTACGAGCAGTACTTC. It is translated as CASKPGLASYEQYF.

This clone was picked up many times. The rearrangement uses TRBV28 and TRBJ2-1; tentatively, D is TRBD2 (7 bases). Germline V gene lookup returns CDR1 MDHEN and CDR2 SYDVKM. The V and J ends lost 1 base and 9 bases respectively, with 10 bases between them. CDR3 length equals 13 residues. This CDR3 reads CASSLSGGLEQFF. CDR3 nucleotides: TGTGCCAGCAGTTTATCGGGGGGCCTTGAGCAGTTCTTC.

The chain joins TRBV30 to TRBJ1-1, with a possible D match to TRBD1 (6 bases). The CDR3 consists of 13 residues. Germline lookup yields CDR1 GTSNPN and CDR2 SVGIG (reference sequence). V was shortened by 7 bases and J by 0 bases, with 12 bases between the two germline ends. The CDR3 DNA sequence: TGTGCCTACCTCGGACAGATGAACACTGAAGCTTTCTTT. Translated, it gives CAYLGQMNTEAFF.

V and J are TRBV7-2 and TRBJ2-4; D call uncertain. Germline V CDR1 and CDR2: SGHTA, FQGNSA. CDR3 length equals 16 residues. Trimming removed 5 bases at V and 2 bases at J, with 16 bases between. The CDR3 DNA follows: TGTGCCAGCAGCCCCCGTACGGGCCTCACCAAAAACATTCAGTACTTC. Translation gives CASSPRTGLTKNIQYF.

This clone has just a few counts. The CDR3, as DNA: TGTGCCAGCAGCTGGATGCAGGGGTTGGTGAACACTGAAGCTTTCTTT. Its translation: CASSWMQGLVNTEAFF. The V gene is TRBV5-6, the J gene TRBJ1-1; D possibly corresponds to TRBD1 (6 bases). Looked up from germline, CDR1 is SGHDT and CDR2 is YYEEEE. The CDR3 sequence is 16 residues long. V gave up 3 bases and J gave up 0 bases, with 15 bases separating them.

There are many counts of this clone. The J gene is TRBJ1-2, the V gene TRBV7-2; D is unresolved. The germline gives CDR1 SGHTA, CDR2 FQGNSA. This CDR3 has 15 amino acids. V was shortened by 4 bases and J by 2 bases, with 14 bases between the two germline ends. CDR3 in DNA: TGTGCCAGCAGCTCCGATTTAACCTGGAACTATGGCTACACCTTC. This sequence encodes CASSSDLTWNYGYTF.

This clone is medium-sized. CDR3 amino acids: CASSLQVATNEKLFF. CDR3 nucleotides: TGTGCCAGCAGCTTGCAGGTGGCAACTAATGAAAAACTGTTTTTT. This chain uses TRBV11-2 with TRBJ1-4; D not certain. The CDR3 sequence is 15 residues long. The ends were cut back, 3 bases at V and 0 bases at J, with 8 bases in the middle. Germline V gene lookup returns CDR1 SGHAT and CDR2 FQNNGV.

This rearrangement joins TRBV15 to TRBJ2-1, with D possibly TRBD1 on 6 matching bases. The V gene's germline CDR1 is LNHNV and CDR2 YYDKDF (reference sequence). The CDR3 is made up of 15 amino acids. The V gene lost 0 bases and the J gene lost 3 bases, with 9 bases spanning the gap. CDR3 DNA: TGTGCCACCAGCAGAGAGTGGGGGCTCTACAATGAGCAGTTCTTC. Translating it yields CATSREWGLYNEQFF.